The T cell receptor (beta chain) under discussion was sequenced for a study of spatial heterogeneity in lung cancer. Overall study findings and caveats: Tumors with more nonsynonymous mutations had more expanded intratumoral alpha and beta TCRs.

Trimming took 5 bases from V and 1 from J, leaving 9 bases between them. This CDR3 has 14 residues. Per the germline V gene, CDR1 is SGHNT and CDR2 is YENEEA. Sample share makes this clonotype medium-sized. Its antigen is not identified. This beta chain is an off-target read within a library intended for alpha chains, so its frequency means little. Time point specified: sample taken at primary tumor resection. Material for sequencing was whole RNA from tumor, nontumor lung or frozen PBMC, left unsorted. Single TCR cDNA molecules each had their own unique molecular identifier. Using its own MiXCR run on the 5' RACE reads, TCRdb lists one record per CDR3 protein. This sample has under 8,000 distinct CDR3 sequences, with roughly 12% found just once.

The receptor was derived from a male donor with early-stage non-small cell lung cancer. The sequencing used lung tumor tissue, collected at surgery. The V call is TRBV11-3, the J call TRBJ2-1, with D perhaps TRBD2 (6 bases). CDR3: CASSRRGSYNEQFF. The CDR3 coding sequence is TGTGCCAGCAGCCGCCGGGGGTCCTACAATGAGCAGTTCTTC. Using reference TRBV11-3 and TRBJ2-1 for the parts outside the CDR3, the full variable domain is EAGVVQSPRYKIIEKKQPVAFWCNPISGHNTLYWYLQNLGQGPELLIRYENEEAVDDSQLPKDRFSAERLKGVDSTLKIQPAELGDSAVYLCASSRRGSYNEQFFGPGTRLTVL.